Presented here are 20 T cell receptor beta chains from one specimen sequenced in a study of blood T cells in healthy people across ages. Through a sample-barcoded 5' primer and a J-beta primer mix, a second PCR was run for roughly 7 to 12 cycles. One entry per CDR3 protein results from TCRdb running MiXCR on the 5' RACE reads. The data contain approximately 800,000 distinct CDR3 sequences, around 25% of them singletons. These data also formed part of another study, on T cells of mothers and their children.

Sequencing was carried out using blood. The origin of the receptors is a boy aged 10-17 years in good health.

In this sample, this clonotype turned up many times. The chain uses TRBV29-1 and TRBJ1-2, with D tentatively TRBD1 (5 bases). The CDR3 loop spans 13 amino acids. Germline loops: CDR1 SQVTM, CDR2 ANQGSEA. V gave up 8 bases and J gave up 7 bases, with 20 bases separating them. CDR3 loop: CSILPRGVGGYTF. Here the CDR3 DNA reads TGCAGCATTCTCCCTCGAGGGGTTGGTGGCTACACCTTC.

The chain recombines TRBV12-3 or TRBV12-4 with TRBJ2-5, with TRBD2 matching 8 bases. V gave up 2 bases and J gave up 3 bases; unmatched junction bases: 8. This CDR3 has 16 residues. The CDR3 sequence is CASSLSGGRGEETQYF. The CDR3 DNA follows: TGTGCCAGCAGTTTAAGCGGGGGCAGGGGAGAAGAGACCCAGTACTTC.

This chain links TRBV12-3 or TRBV12-4 with TRBJ1-4; D is perhaps TRBD1 (5 bases). The V end was cut by 3 bases, the J end by 6 bases, with 11 bases between. This CDR3 has 14 amino acids. CDR3 protein: CASSLAGPYEKLFF. CDR3 nucleotides: TGTGCCAGCAGTTTGGCAGGGCCCTATGAAAAACTGTTTTTT.

This clonotype appeared a few times. An end of the junction differs from the germline gene, which may be a read error. The chain has TRBV20-1 and TRBJ2-1; tentatively, D is TRBD1 (6 bases). The length of the CDR3 is 15 residues. From germline, CDR1 is DFQATT and CDR2 SNEGSKA (reference sequence). The CDR3 here is CSARDYDRPYNEQFF. The CDR3 DNA follows: TGCAGTGCCAGAGACTACGACAGGCCCTACAATGAGCAGTTCTTC.

This clonotype came up a few times. In nucleotides, the CDR3 is TGTGCCAGCAGCGTAGATGGGGTTGTCGCAGATACGCAGTATTTT. Its translation: CASSVDGVVADTQYF. This sequence joins TRBV9 and TRBJ2-3; no reliable D call. In germline, CDR1 is SGDLS, CDR2 YYNGEE. V lost 0 bases to trimming and J lost 4 bases, with 12 bases between them. The CDR3 has 15 amino acids.

This clonotype showed up just a few times. Germline and junction disagree at one end, which may indicate a read error. This sequence joins TRBV10-2 and TRBJ2-5; a weak D match, TRBD2 (6 bases). This CDR3 contains 13 residues. Looked up from germline, CDR1 is WSHSY and CDR2 is SAAADI. CDR3 bases: TGCGCCAGCCGGGCGGGGTGGGAAGAGGCCCAGTACTTC. The encoded protein is CASRAGWEEAQYF.

As concerns this clonotype: A read error may account for a junction end that differs from germline. V and J are TRBV4-1 and TRBJ1-2, with a tentative D call TRBD1 (5 bases). The CDR3 covers 12 residues. Germline V gene lookup returns CDR1 MGHRA and CDR2 YSYEKL. CDR3 sequence reads: CASSQESDPGLF. The CDR3, as DNA: TGCGCCAGCAGCCAAGAAAGTGATCCGGGACTGTTC.

This clonotype was detected only once. The rearrangement links TRBV6-1 to TRBJ2-7, with TRBD1 matching over 7 bases. CDR1 is MNHNS, CDR2 SASEGT, per germline. The CDR3 has 16 residues. After removal of 4 bases from V and 0 bases from J, the junction contained 9 bases not matched to a gene. The CDR3 DNA follows: TGTGCCAGCAGTGGCCCCGGGACAGTGGACTCCTACGAGCAGTACTTC. Amino acid sequence: CASSGPGTVDSYEQYF.

This clonotype was found many times. V and J are TRBV28 and TRBJ2-2; D is possibly TRBD1 (6 bases). Trimming removed 4 bases from V and 5 bases from J, with 8 bases in between. In germline, CDR1 is MDHEN, CDR2 SYDVKM. CDR3 size: 13 residues. The CDR3 protein is CASSSRGTGELFF. The CDR3 DNA reads as TGTGCCAGCAGTTCGAGGGGGACCGGGGAGCTGTTTTTT. Variable domain in full (rest from reference TRBV28 and TRBJ2-2): DVKVTQSSRYLVKRTGEKVFLECVQDMDHENMFWYRQDPGLGLRLIYFSYDVKMKEKGDIPEGYSVSREKKERFSLILESASTNQTSMYLCASSSRGTGELFFGEGSRLTVL.

This clonotype has a count of ten or more. V gene TRBV7-9 combines with J gene TRBJ2-1; the D gene is possibly TRBD1 (6 bases). CDR3 length: 15 amino acids. Germline V CDR1 and CDR2: SEHNR, FQNEAQ (reference sequence). The V gene lost 5 bases and the J gene lost 7 bases, with 18 bases spanning the gap. CDR3 DNA: TGTGCCAGCAGCCATCAAGGGGGTGCGTGGAATGAGCAGTTCTTC. Its protein is CASSHQGGAWNEQFF.

This clonotype has a single count. The chain's CDR3 is CASSIGLETDTQYF. As DNA, the CDR3 is TGTGCCAGCAGTATTGGACTAGAGACAGATACGCAGTATTTT. The chain couples TRBV28 to TRBJ2-3, with 7 nucleotides matching TRBD2. The CDR3 runs to 14 residues. Germline-derived CDR1 and CDR2 are MDHEN and SYDVKM. J lost 3 bases, V lost 5 bases, and 5 bases had no gene match.

The V and J genes are TRBV24-1 and TRBJ1-4; D not resolved. Trimming removed 6 bases from V and 8 bases from J, with 12 bases in between. The germline gives CDR1 KGHDR, CDR2 SFDVKD. The CDR3 runs to 13 residues. CDR3 sequence (DNA): TGTGCCACCAGTCCGGGAGAACGGGAAAAACTGTTTTTT. Protein sequence: CATSPGEREKLFF.

There are a few counts of this clonotype. The chain is built from TRBV28 and TRBJ2-7; the D gene is possibly TRBD1 (6 bases). Germline-derived CDR1 and CDR2 are MDHEN and SYDVKM. The CDR3 is 18 amino acids. Between the trimmed V and J ends, which lost 7 bases and 4 bases, there was a span of 29 bases. As DNA, the CDR3 is TGTGCCAGCACCTCCCGGGAACTGAGCAGGGGCCCTCTGTACGAGCAGTACTTC. Amino acids: CASTSRELSRGPLYEQYF.

The chain links TRBV3-1 to TRBJ2-5; D gene uncertain. The germline V gene encodes CDR1 LGHDT and CDR2 YNNKEL (reference sequence). CDR3 length equals 15 residues. V lost 1 base, J lost 5 bases, and 14 bases lay in between. In nucleotides, the CDR3 is TGTGCCAGCAGCCAAGGGACGGAACCCTGGGAGACCCAGTACTTC. This codes for CASSQGTEPWETQYF.

There are a few counts of this clonotype. V is TRBV12-3 or TRBV12-4 and J is TRBJ2-7; D possibly corresponds to TRBD1 (5 bases). The V and J ends lost 5 bases and 0 bases respectively, with 11 bases between them. The length of the CDR3 is 14 residues. The CDR3 bases are TGTGCCAGCAGTGTGGCAGGGCCCTCCTACGAGCAGTACTTC. The encoded protein is CASSVAGPSYEQYF.

This clonotype was seen a few times. The J gene is TRBJ2-5, the V gene TRBV5-1; possible D gene TRBD1, 6 bases. Germline V gene lookup returns CDR1 SGHRS and CDR2 YFSETQ. V lost 4 bases, J lost 5 bases, and 12 bases lay in between. The CDR3 consists of 13 residues. CDR3 sequence reads: CASSQQGWETQYF. In nucleotides, the CDR3 is TGCGCCAGCAGCCAACAGGGTTGGGAGACCCAGTACTTC.

Only a few counts were recorded for this clonotype. J is TRBJ1-1 and V is TRBV12-3 or TRBV12-4; D not certain. CDR3 length equals 13 residues. Trimming stripped 4 bases from V and 1 base from J, with 7 bases between. CDR3 loop: CASSSNSNTEAFF. The CDR3 region has the DNA TGTGCCAGCAGTTCTAATTCGAACACTGAAGCTTTCTTT.

The table lists this clonotype with many counts. The chain carries TRBV7-9 and TRBJ2-5; D ambiguous. The CDR3 spans 15 residues. CDR1 and CDR2 (germline): SEHNR, FQNEAQ (reference sequence). The V gene lost 5 bases and the J gene lost 8 bases, with 21 bases spanning the gap. CDR3 DNA sequence: TGTGCCAGCAGCCCCTCCTCACCGAGCATAGGTACCCAGTACTTC. It yields the protein CASSPSSPSIGTQYF.

This clonotype has a handful of counts. The chain recombines TRBV5-1 with TRBJ2-5; no clear D. In germline, CDR1 is SGHRS, CDR2 YFSETQ. CDR3 length: 12 amino acids. The germline V and J ends were trimmed by 4 bases and 13 bases, with 17 bases remaining between them. CDR3 region: CASSVGHTLLYF. The CDR3 DNA sequence: TGCGCCAGCAGCGTGGGTCACACCCTGCTGTACTTC.

The table lists this clonotype with a few counts. V is TRBV24-1 and J is TRBJ2-2, with unresolved D. V dropped 7 bases and J dropped 6 bases, with 11 bases sitting between them. The CDR3 extends over 13 amino acids. The germline CDR1 and CDR2 sequences are KGHDR and SFDVKD. The CDR3 loop is CATSSRIPGELFF. CDR3 DNA: TGTGCCACCAGCAGTAGGATCCCCGGGGAGCTGTTTTTT.